The present TCR beta chain was sequenced within a study of blood T cell repertoires in COVID-19 (dated by TCRdb to 2018 to 2020). Study-level background: Samples covering the acute and convalescent phases of COVID-19 were provided by collaborators in the United States, Italy and Spain. The material from the prospective study consisted of cDNA or gDNA derived from T cells, B-cell-depleted T cells, or PBMCs. Subjects who had been exposed to COVID-19, were actively infected with it, or had recovered from it provided the deeply sampled blood TCRbeta repertoires that made up the dataset. The repertoires were made available in a free public database intended to serve as a resource for research on the immune response to SARS-CoV-2. Samples came from the ongoing ImmuneRACE study (first 160 participants) plus 1,254 subjects from 6 global collaborators. Sample metadata almost always included a de-identified subject ID, COVID-19 status, age in years and sex. HLA class I and class II types, where available, came from metadata supplied by the sample provider rather than from assay-based typing. General findings and caveats noted by the study authors: Clinical and demographic metadata were provided uncurated, with the amount varying by source and participant.

At one collaborating source in Seattle, patients were enrolled during active infection and were followed longitudinally through the course of disease. The collaborating institutions used their own protocols to collect whole blood in K2EDTA tubes. For TCRbeta analysis, collaborators shipped samples in one of three forms: frozen whole blood, isolated PBMCs, or DNA extracted from either of those sample types. CDR1 is given as MGHRA and CDR2 as YSYEKL, both from the germline V gene. From the cysteine up to the phenylalanine, the CDR3 has a length of 17 residues. Just the 51-base CDR3 DNA is kept, in frame starting at base 1. TCRbeta CDR3 regions were amplified from genomic DNA by means of the immunoSEQ Assay, a bias-controlled multiplex PCR. On the study's bioinformatics: The number of nucleated cells in each sample was estimated by amplification of reference gene primers within the assay. To quantify the absolute abundance of each unique TCRbeta CDR3 rearrangement, sequence reads were collapsed and filtered. For each sample, productive Simpson clonality was calculated as the square root of Simpson's diversity index over productive rearrangements. In TCRdb, the immuneACCESS table is reduced to in-frame sequences with V and J assigned. These tables do not hold every clone; where another copy was compared, an unresolved V gene accounts for under half, and the others remain unexplained. Clone size and V and J calls were adopted from that table, with D and trimming inferred from the DNA. The sample data list approximately 330,000 clones, and about 87% of these were observed just once. Clones ranked in the top ten supply 9.5% to 10% of the sample.

In regard to this clone: Its antigen remains unidentified. The junction departs from the called germline gene at one end, perhaps through a read error.

The source is a man aged 25 to 40 with COVID-19, enrolled during active disease. The sequenced sample consisted of peripheral blood. This sequence uses TRBV4-1 and TRBJ2-2, with TRBD1 tentatively as D gene (6 bases match). The nucleotide sequence is TGCGCCAGCACCCAAACCATGAGGGGGAGTCACACCGGGGAGCTGTTTTTT. Its protein reads: CASTQTMRGSHTGELFF.